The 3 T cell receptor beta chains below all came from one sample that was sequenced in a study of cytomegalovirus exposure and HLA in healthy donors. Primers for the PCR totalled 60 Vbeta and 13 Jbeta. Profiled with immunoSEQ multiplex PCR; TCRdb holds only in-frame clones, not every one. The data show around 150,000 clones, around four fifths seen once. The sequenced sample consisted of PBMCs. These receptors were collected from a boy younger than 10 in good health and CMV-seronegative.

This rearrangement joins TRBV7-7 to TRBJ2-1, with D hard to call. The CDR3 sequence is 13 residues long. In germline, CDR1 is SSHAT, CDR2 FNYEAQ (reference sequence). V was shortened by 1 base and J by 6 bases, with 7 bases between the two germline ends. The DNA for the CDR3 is TGTGCCAGCAGCTTAGATAGCCCCAATGAGCAGTTCTTC. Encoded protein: CASSLDSPNEQFF.

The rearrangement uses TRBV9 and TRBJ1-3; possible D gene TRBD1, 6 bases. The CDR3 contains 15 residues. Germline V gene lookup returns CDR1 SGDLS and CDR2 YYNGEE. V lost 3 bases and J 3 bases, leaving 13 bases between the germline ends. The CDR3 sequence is CASSGGPKVGNTIYF. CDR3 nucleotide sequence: TGTGCCAGCAGCGGGGGGCCAAAAGTTGGAAACACCATATATTTT.

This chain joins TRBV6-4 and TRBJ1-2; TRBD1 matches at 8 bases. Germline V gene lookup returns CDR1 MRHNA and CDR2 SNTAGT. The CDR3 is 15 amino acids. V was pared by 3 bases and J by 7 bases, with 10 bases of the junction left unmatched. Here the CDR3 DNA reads TGTGCCAGCAGTGATGGAGCCGGGACAGGAAGTGGCTACACCTTC. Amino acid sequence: CASSDGAGTGSGYTF.